The subject of this entry is one TCR beta chain. Its specificity is not known. CDR3 size: 14 residues. Per germline, CDR1 GTSNPN and CDR2 SVGIG (reference sequence). J gave up 3 bases and V 4 bases, and 8 bases lay outside the gene matches. The data are from a study of response to subunit inactivated influenza vaccine. General study results and limits: The study's authors posited that every seasonal influenza vaccination enlists few new T cells.

TCRdb ran MiXCR on the RT-PCR reads and lists one entry per CDR3 protein. The sample records about 800,000 distinct CDR3 sequences, approximately 21% being singletons. The sample consisted of PBMCs from blood, taken roughly 5 days after vaccination. The genes are TRBV30 and TRBJ1-2; TRBD1 aligns across 7 bases. The sequence was obtained from a man aged 45-60 years who received an inactivated influenza vaccine. The CDR3 DNA reads TGTGCCTGGAATCGGGGACAGAGGGACTATGGCTACACCTTC. Amino acids: CAWNRGQRDYGYTF. Looking up the rest from reference TRBV30 and TRBJ1-2 gives the full variable domain: SQTIHQWPATLVQPVGSPLSLECTVEGTSNPNLYWYRQAAGRGLQLLFYSVGIGQISSEVPQNLSASRPQDRQFILSSKKLLLSDSGFYLCAWNRGQRDYGYTFGSGTRLTVV.